A single T cell receptor beta chain is shown here with its context. CDR3 length: 15 amino acids. J gave up 4 bases and V 3 bases, and 8 bases lay outside the gene matches. Germline assignment: CDR1 KGHSH and CDR2 LQKENI. This sample was taken from a study of T cell responses to AZD1222 COVID-19 vaccine. Repertoires were generated with immunoSEQ multiplex PCR, while TCRdb's copy carries only in-frame clones and drops some. The repertoire consists of tens of thousands of clones, with around 80% occurring once and the leading ten covering over 12%. This clonotype was obtained from an adult who received the AZD1222 COVID-19 vaccine. Sequenced material: peripheral blood, taken 28 days after the second AZD1222 dose. The J gene is TRBJ2-5, the V gene TRBV18; 7 bases are a match to TRBD1. The CDR3 is CASSPYTGQRETQYF. As DNA, the CDR3 is TGTGCCAGCTCACCTTACACGGGACAGCGAGAGACCCAGTACTTC.